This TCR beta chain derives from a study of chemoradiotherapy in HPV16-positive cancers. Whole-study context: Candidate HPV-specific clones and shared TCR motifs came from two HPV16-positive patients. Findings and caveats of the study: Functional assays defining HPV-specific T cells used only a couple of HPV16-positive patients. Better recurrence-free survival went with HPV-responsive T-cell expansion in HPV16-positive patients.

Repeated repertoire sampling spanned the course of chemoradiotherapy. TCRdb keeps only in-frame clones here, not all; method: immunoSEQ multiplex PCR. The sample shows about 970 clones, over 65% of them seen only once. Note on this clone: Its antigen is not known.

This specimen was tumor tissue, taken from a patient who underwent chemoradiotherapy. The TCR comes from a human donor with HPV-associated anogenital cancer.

CDR3 in DNA: TGTGCTAGTGGTTTGGACGGCAGCTCCTACAATGAGCAGTTCTTC. This gives the protein CASGLDGSSYNEQFF. The chain combines TRBV12-5 with TRBJ2-1; the D is unclear. The germline V and J ends were trimmed by 1 base and 0 bases, with 7 bases remaining between them. The CDR3 totals 15 residues. Germline lookup yields CDR1 LGHNT and CDR2 FRNRAP.